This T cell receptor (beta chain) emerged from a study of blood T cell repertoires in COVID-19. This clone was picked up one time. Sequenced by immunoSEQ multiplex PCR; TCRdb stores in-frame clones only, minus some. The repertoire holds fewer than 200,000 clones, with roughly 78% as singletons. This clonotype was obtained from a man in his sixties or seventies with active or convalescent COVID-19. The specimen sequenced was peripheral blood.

The CDR3 loop reads CASSQGDYGYTF. DNA for the CDR3: TGTGCCAGCTCCCAGGGGGACTATGGCTACACCTTC. The V and J genes are TRBV27 and TRBJ1-2; 7 bases map to TRBD1. The CDR3 loop spans 12 amino acids. CDR1 is MNHEY, CDR2 SMNVEV, per germline (reference sequence). V shed 8 bases, J shed 3 bases, and the junction held 3 bases outside the gene matches.